This entry lists 16 T cell receptor beta chains sequenced from one sample in a study of T-cell memory formation after mild COVID-19. TCRdb analysed the 5' RACE reads with MiXCR anew, one entry per CDR3 protein. Among 300,000 to 400,000 distinct CDR3 sequences listed, around 27% were seen once. Sequenced input: PBMCs or a T cell subset sorted from them (not recorded which). These receptors were collected from an adult woman who had mild COVID-19 (a few samples of this study predate the infection). Cell type and time point are not known.

The chain's CDR3 is CSARDRDYGYTF. In DNA form, the CDR3 reads TGCAGTGCTAGAGACAGGGACTATGGCTACACCTTC. V and J are TRBV20-1 and TRBJ1-2; D perhaps matches TRBD1 (5 bases). The CDR3 contains 12 residues. The V end lost 0 bases, the J end lost 3 bases, and 5 bases lay between the germline ends. Germline assignment: CDR1 DFQATT and CDR2 SNEGSKA (reference sequence).

This clonotype came up a few times. The V and J genes are TRBV7-9 and TRBJ2-3; 10 positions agree with TRBD2. This CDR3 region has 18 residues. Losses at the gene ends were 5 bases for V and 2 bases for J; bases not matched to a gene: 13. Germline V gene data show CDR1 as SEHNR and CDR2 as FQNEAQ (reference sequence). Here the CDR3 DNA reads TGTGCCAGCAGCCTCCTGGGAGCGGGAGGGCACTTCACAGATACGCAGTATTTT. It translates to CASSLLGAGGHFTDTQYF.

This clonotype was seen only a few times. The gene calls are TRBV7-9 and TRBJ2-6; 10 nucleotides match TRBD1. V shed 5 bases, J shed 2 bases, and the junction held 3 bases outside the gene matches. The CDR3 loop spans 16 amino acids. Per the germline V gene, CDR1 is SEHNR and CDR2 is FQNEAQ (reference sequence). CDR3 sequence: CASSATGGTGANVLTF. CDR3 DNA: TGTGCCAGCAGCGCGACAGGGGGCACTGGGGCCAACGTCCTGACTTTC.

Worth noting for this clonotype: A much larger clone lies one base from this, so it may be a read error. This chain uses TRBV7-2 with TRBJ2-6; D unresolved. Germline loops: CDR1 SGHTA, CDR2 FQGNSA. The V and J ends lost 7 bases and 0 bases respectively, with 4 bases between them. This CDR3 comprises 13 residues. The chain's CDR3 is CASTVSGANVLTF. CDR3 nucleotide sequence: TGTGCCAGCACCGTCTCTGGGGCCAACGTCCTGACTTTC.

This clonotype was picked up many times. This sequence joins TRBV5-1 and TRBJ2-5; possibly TRBD2 for D (5 bases). V gave up 3 bases and J gave up 8 bases, with 14 bases separating them. The CDR3 is made up of 13 amino acids. CDR1 SGHRS and CDR2 YFSETQ come from the germline V gene. As DNA, the CDR3 is TGCGCCAGCAGCTCGGAACAATCGGGAACCCAGTACTTC. Translating gives CASSSEQSGTQYF.

This clonotype was recorded a few times. The J gene is TRBJ2-7, the V gene TRBV7-6; TRBD1 aligns across 8 bases. This CDR3 contains 14 residues. Unmatched junction bases numbered 6, after V lost 5 bases and J lost 3 bases. CDR1 is SGHVS and CDR2 is FNYEAQ in the germline V gene. CDR3 nucleotides: TGTGCCAGCAGCACCGGACAGGGATACTACGAGCAGTACTTC. It encodes CASSTGQGYYEQYF.

J is TRBJ1-1 and V is TRBV6-2 or TRBV6-3; D may be TRBD1 (6 bases). CDR1 MNHEY and CDR2 SVGEGT come from the germline V gene. This CDR3 spans 16 amino acids. The V end lost 2 bases, the J end lost 2 bases, and 15 bases lay between the germline ends. The CDR3 protein is CASSYLGTGRNTEAFF. In DNA, the CDR3 is TGTGCCAGCAGTTACCTTGGAACAGGGCGAAACACTGAAGCTTTCTTT.

J is TRBJ2-4 and V is TRBV27; 9 bases match TRBD1. The germline CDR1 and CDR2 sequences are MNHEY and SMNVEV (reference sequence). V shed 6 bases, J shed 9 bases, and the junction held 9 bases outside the gene matches. The CDR3 totals 14 residues. As DNA, the CDR3 is TGTGCCAGCAGGAGGACAGGGGCGTTGGGCATTCAGTACTTC. Its translation: CASRRTGALGIQYF.

This clonotype occurred a few times. The chain couples TRBV6-5 to TRBJ2-1; weak D call: TRBD1 (6 bases). From germline, CDR1 is MNHEY and CDR2 SVGAGI. The CDR3 has 15 amino acids. Trimming cost V 2 bases and J 5 bases, with 13 bases left between them. The CDR3 loop is CASSYGQGSNNEQFF. The CDR3 bases are TGTGCCAGCAGTTACGGTCAGGGGAGCAACAATGAGCAGTTCTTC.

This chain joins TRBV28 and TRBJ2-1; tentative D call: TRBD2 (6 bases). The CDR3 loop spans 15 amino acids. From germline, CDR1 is MDHEN and CDR2 SYDVKM. Trimming took off 6 bases at V and 7 bases at J, with 19 bases between the two ends. As DNA, the CDR3 is TGTGCCAGCAGGGGAGAATGGGGGGTTCGGAATGAGCAGTTCTTC. Amino acid sequence: CASRGEWGVRNEQFF.

This sequence joins TRBV5-1 and TRBJ2-7; 8 bases align to TRBD1. The CDR3 covers 15 residues. J was trimmed by 7 bases and V by 1 base; bases with no gene match: 10. Looked up from germline, CDR1 is SGHRS and CDR2 is YFSETQ. CDR3: CASSLLQGDMGEQYF. The CDR3 nucleotides are TGCGCCAGCAGCTTGTTACAGGGGGACATGGGAGAGCAGTACTTC.

This clonotype was seen more than once but under ten times. V usage is TRBV5-1 and J usage is TRBJ2-1, with D possibly matching TRBD1 (5 bases). Trimming removed 4 bases at V and 6 bases at J, with 17 bases between. Germline V CDR1 and CDR2: SGHRS, YFSETQ. This CDR3 is 15 amino acids long. CDR3 residues: CASSPGFGGANEQFF. In DNA, the CDR3 is TGCGCCAGCAGCCCAGGGTTTGGTGGGGCCAATGAGCAGTTCTTC. Full variable domain (outside the CDR3, taken from reference TRBV5-1 and TRBJ2-1): KAGVTQTPRYLIKTRGQQVTLSCSPISGHRSVSWYQQTPGQGLQFLFEYFSETQRNKGNFPGRFSGRQFSNSRSEMNVSTLELGDSALYLCASSPGFGGANEQFFGPGTRLTVL.

This clonotype has only a few counts. The junction departs from the called germline gene at one end, perhaps through a read error. This chain links TRBV7-7 with TRBJ2-1; D is unclear. This CDR3 contains 13 residues. The germline CDR1 and CDR2 sequences are SSHAT and FNYEAQ (reference sequence). CDR3 nucleotide sequence: TGTGCTAGCAGCTTAGGCGGTACCAATGAGCAGTTCTTC. Translated, it gives CASSLGGTNEQFF.

The sample holds a few counts of this clonotype. The chain employs TRBV7-9 and TRBJ2-6; D gene uncertain. V gave up 2 bases and J gave up 0 bases, with 11 bases separating them. The germline gives CDR1 SEHNR, CDR2 FQNEAQ (reference sequence). CDR3 length: 17 amino acids. The CDR3 protein is CASSLLDGISGANVLTF. DNA for the CDR3: TGTGCCAGCAGCTTACTTGACGGAATCTCTGGGGCCAACGTCCTGACTTTC.

The chain joins TRBV27 to TRBJ2-7; 9 bases line up with TRBD1. There are 14 residues in the CDR3. Germline CDR1 MNHEY, CDR2 SMNVEV (reference sequence). Trimming took 5 bases from V and 3 from J; bases not matched to a gene: 5. This chain's CDR3 is CASSPRQGVYEQYF. In DNA form, the CDR3 reads TGTGCCAGCAGTCCCCGACAGGGGGTCTACGAGCAGTACTTC.

The chain has TRBV2 and TRBJ2-5; D may correspond to TRBD1 or TRBD2 (5 bases each). This CDR3 has 14 amino acids. Germline V lookup: CDR1 SNHLY, CDR2 FYNNEI. Deletions cut 8 bases from V and 0 bases from J, with 13 bases between. As DNA, the CDR3 is TGTGCCAGCGGGGGACGGCAATACCAAGAGACCCAGTACTTC. Translated: CASGGRQYQETQYF.